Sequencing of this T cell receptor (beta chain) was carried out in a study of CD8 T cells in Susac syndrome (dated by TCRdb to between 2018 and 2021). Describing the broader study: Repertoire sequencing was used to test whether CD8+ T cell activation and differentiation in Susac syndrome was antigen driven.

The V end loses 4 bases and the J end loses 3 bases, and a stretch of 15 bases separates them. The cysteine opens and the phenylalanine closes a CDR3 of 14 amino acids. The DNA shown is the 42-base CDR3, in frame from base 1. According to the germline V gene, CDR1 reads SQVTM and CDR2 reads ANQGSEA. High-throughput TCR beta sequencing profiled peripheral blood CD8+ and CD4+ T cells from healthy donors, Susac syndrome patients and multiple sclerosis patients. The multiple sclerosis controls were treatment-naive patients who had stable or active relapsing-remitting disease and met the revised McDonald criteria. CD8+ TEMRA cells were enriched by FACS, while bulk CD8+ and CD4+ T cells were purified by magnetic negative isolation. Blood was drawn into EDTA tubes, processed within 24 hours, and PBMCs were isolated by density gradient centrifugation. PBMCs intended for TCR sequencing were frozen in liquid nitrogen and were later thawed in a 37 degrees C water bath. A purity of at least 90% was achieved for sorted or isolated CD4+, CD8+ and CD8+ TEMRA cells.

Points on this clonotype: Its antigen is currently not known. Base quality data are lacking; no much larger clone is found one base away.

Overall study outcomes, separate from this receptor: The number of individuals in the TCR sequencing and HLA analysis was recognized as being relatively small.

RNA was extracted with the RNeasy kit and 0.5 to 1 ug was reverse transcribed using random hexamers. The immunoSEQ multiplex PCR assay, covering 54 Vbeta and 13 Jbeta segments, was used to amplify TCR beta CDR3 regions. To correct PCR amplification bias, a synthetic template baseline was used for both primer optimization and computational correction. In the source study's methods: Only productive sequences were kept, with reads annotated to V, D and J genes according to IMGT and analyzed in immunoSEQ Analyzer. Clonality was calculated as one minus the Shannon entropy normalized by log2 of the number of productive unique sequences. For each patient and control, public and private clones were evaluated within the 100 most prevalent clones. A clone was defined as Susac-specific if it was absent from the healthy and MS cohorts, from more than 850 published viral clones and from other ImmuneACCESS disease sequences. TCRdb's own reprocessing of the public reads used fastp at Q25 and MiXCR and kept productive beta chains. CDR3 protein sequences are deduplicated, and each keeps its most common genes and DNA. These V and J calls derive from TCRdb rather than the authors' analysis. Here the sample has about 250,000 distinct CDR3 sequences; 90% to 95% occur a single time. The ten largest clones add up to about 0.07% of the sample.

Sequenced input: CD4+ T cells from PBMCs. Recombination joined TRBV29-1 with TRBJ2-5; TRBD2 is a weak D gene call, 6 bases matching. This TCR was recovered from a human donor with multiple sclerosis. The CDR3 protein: CSVGMGLIKETQYF. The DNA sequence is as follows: TGCAGCGTTGGTATGGGACTTATTAAAGAGACCCAGTACTTC.